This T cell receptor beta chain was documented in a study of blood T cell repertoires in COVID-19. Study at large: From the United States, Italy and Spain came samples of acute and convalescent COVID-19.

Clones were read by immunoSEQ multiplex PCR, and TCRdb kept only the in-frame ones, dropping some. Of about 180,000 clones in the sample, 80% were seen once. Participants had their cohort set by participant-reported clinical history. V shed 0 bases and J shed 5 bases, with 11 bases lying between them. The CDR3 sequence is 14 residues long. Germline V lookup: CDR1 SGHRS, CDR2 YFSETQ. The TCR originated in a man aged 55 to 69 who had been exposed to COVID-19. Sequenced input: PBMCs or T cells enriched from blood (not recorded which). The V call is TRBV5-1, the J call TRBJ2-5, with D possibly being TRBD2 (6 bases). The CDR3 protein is CASSLEAGRETQYF. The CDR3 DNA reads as TGCGCCAGCAGCTTGGAGGCAGGGAGGGAGACCCAGTACTTC.